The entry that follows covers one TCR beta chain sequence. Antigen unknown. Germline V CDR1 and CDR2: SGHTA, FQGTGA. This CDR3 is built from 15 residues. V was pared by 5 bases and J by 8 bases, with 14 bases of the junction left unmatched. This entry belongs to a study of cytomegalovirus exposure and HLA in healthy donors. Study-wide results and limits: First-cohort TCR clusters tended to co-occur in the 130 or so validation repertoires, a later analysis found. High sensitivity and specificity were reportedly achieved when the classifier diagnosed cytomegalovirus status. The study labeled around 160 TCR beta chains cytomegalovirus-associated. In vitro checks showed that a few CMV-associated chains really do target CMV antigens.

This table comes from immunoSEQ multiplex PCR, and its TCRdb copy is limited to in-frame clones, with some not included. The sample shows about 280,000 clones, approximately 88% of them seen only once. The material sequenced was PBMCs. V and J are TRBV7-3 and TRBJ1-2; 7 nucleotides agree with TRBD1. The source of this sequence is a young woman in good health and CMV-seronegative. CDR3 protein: CASSLNPTGSAGYTF. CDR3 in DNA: TGTGCCAGCAGCCTAAACCCGACAGGGTCAGCCGGCTACACCTTC.